The next 2 T cell receptor beta chains were all read from a single sample in a study of prognosis after radiotherapy for stage I lung cancer. Two-round multiplex PCR amplified TCR beta CDR3 from genomic DNA. First-round PCR amplification was performed with primers specific to each TRBV and TRBJ gene. MiXCR, run by TCRdb on the multiplex PCR reads, gives a single entry per CDR3 protein. The sample lists tens of thousands of distinct CDR3 sequences, around a quarter occurring once. Sequences were derived from PBMCs, sampled before or after stereotactic body radiation therapy (not recorded which). These TCRs come from a donor at least 50 years old with non-small cell lung cancer.

This clonotype was observed at least ten times. The chain links TRBV28 to TRBJ2-3; D is possibly TRBD1 (5 bases). Germline values: CDR1 MDHEN, CDR2 SYDVKM. This CDR3 region has 13 residues. V gave up 9 bases and J gave up 2 bases, with 12 bases separating them. The CDR3 DNA reads TGTGCCAGTCAAAGGGGAAACACAGATACGCAGTATTTT. Translated, it gives CASQRGNTDTQYF.

This clonotype was seen many times. The DNA for the CDR3 is TGCGCCAGCAGCTTGGCTAGCCTCAATGAGCAGTTCTTC. Amino acids: CASSLASLNEQFF. V is TRBV5-1 and J is TRBJ2-1; perhaps TRBD2 as D (5 bases). The CDR3 is 13 amino acids. The germline V and J ends were trimmed by 0 bases and 6 bases, with 7 bases remaining between them. Germline CDR1 reads SGHRS; CDR2 reads YFSETQ.